The clone carrying this TCR beta chain was counted many times. Its antigen is currently unknown. This sample was included in a study of neurological immune-mediated disorders. Turning to the study itself: There were some 35 multiple sclerosis patients; approximately 31 were relapsing-remitting and 3 were secondary progressive.

TCRdb itself ran the 5' RACE reads through MiXCR, one entry per CDR3 protein. The sample carries under 70,000 distinct CDR3 sequences, approximately 3.1% recorded once. Study-wide results and limits: HTLV-1-associated myelopathy led in TCR clonal expansion, while multiple sclerosis ranked lowest, below healthy controls.

The CDR3 extends over 15 amino acids. Trimming removed 6 bases from V and 0 bases from J, with 14 bases in between. The V gene is TRBV12-3 or TRBV12-4, the J gene TRBJ1-1; D call uncertain. This TCR came from a woman aged 60-75 years with multiple sclerosis. The sample consisted of PBMCs. The CDR3 coding sequence is TGTGCCAGCAGCTTACAACCCCGGATGAACACTGAAGCTTTCTTT. Translated: CASSLQPRMNTEAFF.